Reported below is one T cell receptor (beta chain). The data belong to a study of OX40 agonist ivuxolimab in advanced cancers. This table comes from immunoSEQ multiplex PCR, and its TCRdb copy is limited to in-frame clones, with some not included. The sample contains around 87,000 clones, under 95% of which appear only once. There are 15 residues in the CDR3. This sequence joins TRBV21-1 and TRBJ1-3. TRBV21-1 has pseudogene status. Sequenced material: CD4+ or CD8+ T cells sorted from blood, taken in a trial of the OX40 agonist ivuxolimab. This clonotype was sampled from an adult with an advanced solid tumor such as melanoma, head and neck, liver or kidney cancer. CDR3 sequence reads: CASSKPGMVRNTIYF. CDR3 DNA sequence: TGTGCCAGCAGCAAACCGGGAATGGTGAGAAACACCATATATTTT.